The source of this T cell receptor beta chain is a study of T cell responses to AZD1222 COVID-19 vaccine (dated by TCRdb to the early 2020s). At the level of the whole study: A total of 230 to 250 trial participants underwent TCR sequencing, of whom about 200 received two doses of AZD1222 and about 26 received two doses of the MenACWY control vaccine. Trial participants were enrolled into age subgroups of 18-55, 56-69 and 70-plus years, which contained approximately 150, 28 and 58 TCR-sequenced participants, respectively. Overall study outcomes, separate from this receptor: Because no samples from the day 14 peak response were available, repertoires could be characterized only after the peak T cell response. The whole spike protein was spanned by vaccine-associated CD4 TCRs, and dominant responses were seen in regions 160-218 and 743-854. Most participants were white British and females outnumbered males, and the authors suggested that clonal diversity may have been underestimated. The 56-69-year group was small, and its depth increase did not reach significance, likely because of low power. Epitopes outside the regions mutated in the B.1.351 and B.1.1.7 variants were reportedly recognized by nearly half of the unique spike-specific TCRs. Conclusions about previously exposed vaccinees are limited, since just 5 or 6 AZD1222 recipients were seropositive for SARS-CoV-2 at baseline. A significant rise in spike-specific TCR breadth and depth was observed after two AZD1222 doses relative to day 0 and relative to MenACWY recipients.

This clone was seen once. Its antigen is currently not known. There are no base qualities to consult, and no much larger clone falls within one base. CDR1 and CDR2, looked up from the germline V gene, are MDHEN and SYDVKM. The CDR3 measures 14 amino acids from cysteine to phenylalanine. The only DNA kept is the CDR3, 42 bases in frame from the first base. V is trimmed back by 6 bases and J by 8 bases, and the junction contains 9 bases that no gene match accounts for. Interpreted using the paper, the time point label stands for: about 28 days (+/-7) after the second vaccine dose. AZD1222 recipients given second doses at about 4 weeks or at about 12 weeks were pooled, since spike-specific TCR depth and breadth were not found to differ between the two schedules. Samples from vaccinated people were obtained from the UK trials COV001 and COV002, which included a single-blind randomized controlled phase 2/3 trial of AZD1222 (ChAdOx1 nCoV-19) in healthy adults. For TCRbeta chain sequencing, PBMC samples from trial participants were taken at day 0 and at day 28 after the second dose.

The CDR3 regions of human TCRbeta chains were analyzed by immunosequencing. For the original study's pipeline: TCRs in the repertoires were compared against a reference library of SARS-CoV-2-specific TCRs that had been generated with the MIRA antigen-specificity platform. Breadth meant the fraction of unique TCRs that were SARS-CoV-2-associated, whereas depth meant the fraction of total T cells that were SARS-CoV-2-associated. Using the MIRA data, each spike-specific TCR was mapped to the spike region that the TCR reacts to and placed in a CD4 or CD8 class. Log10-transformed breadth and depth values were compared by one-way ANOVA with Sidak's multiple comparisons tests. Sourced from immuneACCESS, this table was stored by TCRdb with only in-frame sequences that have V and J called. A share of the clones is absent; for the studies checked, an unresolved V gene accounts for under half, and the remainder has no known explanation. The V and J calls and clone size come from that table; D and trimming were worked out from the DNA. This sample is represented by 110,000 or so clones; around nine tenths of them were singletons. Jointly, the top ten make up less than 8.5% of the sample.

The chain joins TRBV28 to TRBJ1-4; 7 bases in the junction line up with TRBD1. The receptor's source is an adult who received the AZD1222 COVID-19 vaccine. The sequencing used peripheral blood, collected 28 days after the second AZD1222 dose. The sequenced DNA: TGTGCCAGCAGGGAGACAGGGCCTAGGGAAAAACTGTTTTTT. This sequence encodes CASRETGPREKLFF.